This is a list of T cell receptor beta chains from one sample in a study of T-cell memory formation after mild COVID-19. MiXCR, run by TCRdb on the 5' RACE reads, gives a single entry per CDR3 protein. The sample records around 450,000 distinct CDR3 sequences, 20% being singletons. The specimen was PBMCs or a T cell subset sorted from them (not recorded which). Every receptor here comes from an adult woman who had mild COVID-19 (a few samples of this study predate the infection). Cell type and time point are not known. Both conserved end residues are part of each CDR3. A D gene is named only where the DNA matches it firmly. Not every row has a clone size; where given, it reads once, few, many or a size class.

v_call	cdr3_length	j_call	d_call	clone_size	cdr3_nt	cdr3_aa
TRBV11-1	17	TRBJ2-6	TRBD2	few	TGTGCCAGCAGCTTTGGCGGGAGGCACTCTGGGGCCAACGTCCTGACTTTC	CASSFGGRHSGANVLTF
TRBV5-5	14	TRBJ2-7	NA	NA	TGTGCCAGCAGCTTGGTTTTCCAGGGCTACGAGCAGTACTTC	CASSLVFQGYEQYF
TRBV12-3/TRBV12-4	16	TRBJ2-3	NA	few	TGTGCCAGCAGTTTGGGTCTCGGGAGAGCCACAGATACGCAGTATTTT	CASSLGLGRATDTQYF
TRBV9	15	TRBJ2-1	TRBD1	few	TGTGCCAGCAGCGGTGGGACAGAGATATACAATGAGCAGTTCTTC	CASSGGTEIYNEQFF
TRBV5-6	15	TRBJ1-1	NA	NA	TGTGCCAGCAGCTTCGGTTGGGGGATGAACACTGAAGCTTTCTTT	CASSFGWGMNTEAFF
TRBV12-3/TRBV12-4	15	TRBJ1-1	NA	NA	TGTGCCAGCAGTTTAAGAGAATTGCTGAACACTGAAGCTTTCTTT	CASSLRELLNTEAFF
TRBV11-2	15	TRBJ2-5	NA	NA	TGTGCCAGCTTACCCGTCCCGGGACTGCAAGAGACCCAGTACTTC	CASLPVPGLQETQYF
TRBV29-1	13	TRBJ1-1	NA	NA	TGCAGCGTTGATTCCGGGGTAGACACTGAAGCTTTCTTT	CSVDSGVDTEAFF
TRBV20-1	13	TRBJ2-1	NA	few	TGCAGTGCTAGAGATTGGGCAGTAAATGAGCAGTTCTTC	CSARDWAVNEQFF
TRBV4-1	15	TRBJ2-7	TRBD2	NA	TGCGCCAGCAGCCCTCAAGCCGGGACTAACTACGAGCAGTACTTC	CASSPQAGTNYEQYF
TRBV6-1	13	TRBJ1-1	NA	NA	TGTGCCAGCAGTGTTGGCAGGGCCGATGAAGCTTTCTTT	CASSVGRADEAFF
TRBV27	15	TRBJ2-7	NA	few	TGTGCCAGCAGTTTCCTTGAAACCCGCTCCTACGAGCAGTACTTC	CASSFLETRSYEQYF
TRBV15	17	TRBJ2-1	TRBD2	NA	TGTGCCACCAGCAGAGTGAACCCGGGACTAGAACCCAATGAGCAGTTCTTC	CATSRVNPGLEPNEQFF
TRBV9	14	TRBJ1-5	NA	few	TGTGCCAGCAGCGTAGGGTCTAGCAATCAGCCCCAGCATTTT	CASSVGSSNQPQHF
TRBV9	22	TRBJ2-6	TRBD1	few	TGTGCCAGCAGCGGCCGGGCGGGACAGGGGACCTCCCGCTACTCTGGGGCCAACGTCCTGACTTTC	CASSGRAGQGTSRYSGANVLTF
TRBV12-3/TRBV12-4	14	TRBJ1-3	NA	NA	TGTGCCAGCAGACGACAGGTTTCTGGAAACACCATATATTTT	CASRRQVSGNTIYF
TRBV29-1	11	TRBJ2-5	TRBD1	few	TGCAGCGTTGCACAGGGGGCCACCCAGTACTTC	CSVAQGATQYF
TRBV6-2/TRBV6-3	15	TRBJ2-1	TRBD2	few	TGTGCCAGCTTGCAGAGCGGGAGAAGAGGAAATGAGCAGTTCTTC	CASLQSGRRGNEQFF
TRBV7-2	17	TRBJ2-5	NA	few	TGTGCCAGCAGCTCCCGGCGGGGTGCAGGGGAGGGGGAGACCCAGTACTTC	CASSSRRGAGEGETQYF
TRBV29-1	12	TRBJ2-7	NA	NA	TGCAGCGTTGAGGATTGGTCCTACGAGCAGTACTTC	CSVEDWSYEQYF
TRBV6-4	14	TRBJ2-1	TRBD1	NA	TGTGCCAGCTCAAACAGGGGGCTGGGTTATGAGCAGTTCTTC	CASSNRGLGYEQFF
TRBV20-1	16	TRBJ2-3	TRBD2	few	TGCAGTGCTAGAGATATCGGGGGGGGGCGTCAAGATACGCAGTATTTT	CSARDIGGGRQDTQYF
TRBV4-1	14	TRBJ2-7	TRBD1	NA	TGCGCCAGCAGCCAAGCGCTAGCAGGGGGCGAGCAGTACTTC	CASSQALAGGEQYF
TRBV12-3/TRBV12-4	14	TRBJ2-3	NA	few	TGTGCCAGCACCTGGGACCTACTGCGGGATACGCAGTATTTT	CASTWDLLRDTQYF
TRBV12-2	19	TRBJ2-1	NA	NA	TGTGCAAGTCGCTTAGCGGATCTAGCGGGGGGCCTATCCTACAATGAGCAGTTCTTC	CASRLADLAGGLSYNEQFF
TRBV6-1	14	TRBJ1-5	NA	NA	TGTGCCAGCATCCAGGATAGTGTAGTTCAGCCCCAGCATTTT	CASIQDSVVQPQHF
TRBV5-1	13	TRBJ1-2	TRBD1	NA	TGCGCCAGCAGCCCTGGGACAGTGGCTGTAAGCACCTTC	CASSPGTVAVSTF
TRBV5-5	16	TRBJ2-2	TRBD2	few	TGTGCCAGCAGACCGGGACTAGCGGGAGGGTACGGGGAGCTGTTTTTT	CASRPGLAGGYGELFF
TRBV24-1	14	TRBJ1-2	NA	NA	TGTGCCACCAGTGATTTGGGTTATCCGTATGGCTACACCTTC	CATSDLGYPYGYTF
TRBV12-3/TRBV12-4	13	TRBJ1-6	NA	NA	TGTGCCAGCAGTCCTCGGACATTTTCACCCCTCCACTTT	CASSPRTFSPLHF
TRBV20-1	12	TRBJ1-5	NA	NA	TGCAGTGCTACCCCGGGGGGCCAGCGCCAGCATTTT	CSATPGGQRQHF
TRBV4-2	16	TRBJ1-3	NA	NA	TGTGCCAGCAGCCAGTTCGACCGAGAAGCTGGAAACACCATATATTTT	CASSQFDREAGNTIYF
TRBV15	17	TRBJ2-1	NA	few	TGTGCCACCAGCCCTCCCCCCGGGACGACAGGTTACAATGAGCAGTTCTTC	CATSPPPGTTGYNEQFF
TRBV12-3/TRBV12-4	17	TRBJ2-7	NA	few	TGTGCCAGCAGTCTCACCCTATTGGGGGGCCTTCCCTACGAGCAGTACTTC	CASSLTLLGGLPYEQYF
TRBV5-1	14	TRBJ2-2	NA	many	TGCGCCAGCAGCCTCCCCCAGAGAACCGGGGAGCTGTTTTTT	CASSLPQRTGELFF
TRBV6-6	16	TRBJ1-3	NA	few	TGTGCCAGCAGTTACCGGACGGTAGACTCTGGAAACACCATATATTTT	CASSYRTVDSGNTIYF
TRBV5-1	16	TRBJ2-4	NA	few	TGCGCCAGCAGCCCTGCGGCGGGGAGAGCCAAAAACATTCAGTACTTC	CASSPAAGRAKNIQYF
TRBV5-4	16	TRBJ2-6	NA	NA	TGTGCCAGCAGCCGCTTAGGGGTTCCTGGGGCCAACGTCCTGACTTTC	CASSRLGVPGANVLTF
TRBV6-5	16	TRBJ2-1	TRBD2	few	TGTGCCAGCAGCCGAAATGTACTAGCGCGCTACAATGAGCAGTTCTTC	CASSRNVLARYNEQFF
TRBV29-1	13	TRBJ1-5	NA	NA	TGCAGCGTTCTGGACAGCGGCAATCAGCCCCAGCATTTT	CSVLDSGNQPQHF
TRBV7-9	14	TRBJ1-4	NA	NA	TGTGCCAGCAGCGCACAACAGGGTAATGAAAAACTGTTTTTT	CASSAQQGNEKLFF
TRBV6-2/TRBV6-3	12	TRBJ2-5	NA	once	TGTGCCAGCAGTTACCTGGTCGAGACCCAGTACTTC	CASSYLVETQYF
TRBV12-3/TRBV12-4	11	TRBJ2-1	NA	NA	TGTGCCAGCAGTTTCGGGCGGGGGCAGTTCTTC	CASSFGRGQFF
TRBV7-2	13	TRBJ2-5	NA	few	TGTGCCAGCAGCCCCGTCCTACAAGAGACCCAGTACTTC	CASSPVLQETQYF
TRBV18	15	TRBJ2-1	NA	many	TGTGCCAGCTCACCAGGGAAAGGGGATAACAATGAGCAGTTCTTC	CASSPGKGDNNEQFF
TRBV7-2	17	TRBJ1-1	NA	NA	TGTGCCAGCAGCTTAGCGCTAAGATCGGGGCGGAACACTGAAGCTTTCTTT	CASSLALRSGRNTEAFF
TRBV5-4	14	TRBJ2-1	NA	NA	TGTGCCAGCAGCTTTGGACTTGGACACAATGAGCAGTTCTTC	CASSFGLGHNEQFF
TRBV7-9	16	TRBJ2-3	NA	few	TGTGCCAGCGGCATTCCCGGGCCCCGCAAGACAGATACGCAGTATTTT	CASGIPGPRKTDTQYF
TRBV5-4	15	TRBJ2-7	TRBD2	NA	TGTGCCAGCAGCTTGGCGGATAGCGGGGACTACGAGCAGTACTTC	CASSLADSGDYEQYF
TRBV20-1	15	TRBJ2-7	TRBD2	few	TGCAGTGCTAGAGGCCTGGGACTAGACCCCTACGAGCAGTACTTC	CSARGLGLDPYEQYF
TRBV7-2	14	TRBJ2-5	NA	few	TGTGCCAGCAGCCCGTACATAACCCGAGAGACCCAGTACTTC	CASSPYITRETQYF